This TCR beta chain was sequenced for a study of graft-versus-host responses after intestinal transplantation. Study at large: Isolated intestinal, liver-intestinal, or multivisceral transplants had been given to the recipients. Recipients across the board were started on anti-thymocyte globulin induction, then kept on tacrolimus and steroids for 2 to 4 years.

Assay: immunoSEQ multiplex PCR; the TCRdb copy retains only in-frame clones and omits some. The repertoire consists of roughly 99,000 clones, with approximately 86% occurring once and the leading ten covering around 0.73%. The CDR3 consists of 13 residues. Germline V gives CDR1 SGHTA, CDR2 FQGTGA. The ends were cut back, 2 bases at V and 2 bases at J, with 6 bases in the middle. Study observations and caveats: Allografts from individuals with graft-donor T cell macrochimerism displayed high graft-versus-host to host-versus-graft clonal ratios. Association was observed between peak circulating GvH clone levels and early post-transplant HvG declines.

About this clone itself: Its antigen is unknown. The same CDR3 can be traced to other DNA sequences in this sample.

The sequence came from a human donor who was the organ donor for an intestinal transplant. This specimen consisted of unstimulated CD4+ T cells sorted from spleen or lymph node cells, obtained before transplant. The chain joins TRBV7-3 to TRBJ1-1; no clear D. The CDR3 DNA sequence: TGTGCCAGCAGCTTAGACCGTAACACTGAAGCTTTCTTT. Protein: CASSLDRNTEAFF.